A single sample is the source of the 6 T cell receptor beta chains below, sequenced in a study of persistence of HIV-infected CD4 T cells. An overlapping HIV-1 Gag peptide pool stimulated these cells at 0.95 to 1 ug/peptide/mL. CD40L/CD69 double-negative CD45RO-high memory CD4+ T cells were collected. The libraries were made with immunoSEQ version 4 in survey mode. Some clones are missing from TCRdb's copy, which holds only in-frame ones; the method was immunoSEQ multiplex PCR. The data show about 40,000 clones, about four fifths seen once. Their cognate antigens are unknown. This material consisted of CD4+ T cells sorted from PBMCs after roughly 18-hour stimulation, taken from a patient who received antiretroviral therapy. These receptors were taken from an adult man with HIV who was CMV-seropositive.

The chain recombines TRBV28 with TRBJ2-1; perhaps TRBD2 as D (5 bases). The CDR3 contains 16 residues. V was clipped by 11 bases and J by 1 base, with 21 bases between them. CDR1 and CDR2 from the germline V gene are MDHEN and SYDVKM. CDR3 residues: CAAPSAGAGSYNEQFF. CDR3 nucleotides: TGTGCCGCCCCCTCGGCGGGCGCTGGTTCCTACAATGAGCAGTTCTTC.

J is TRBJ2-2 and V is TRBV7-2; 9 bases match TRBD1. The CDR3 extends over 16 amino acids. The junction had 6 bases not matched to a gene; V was cut back by 7 bases and J by 0 bases. Per germline, CDR1 SGHTA and CDR2 FQGNSA. The chain's CDR3 is CASIPGTGPNTGELFF. The CDR3 DNA sequence: TGTGCCAGCATCCCCGGGACAGGGCCGAACACCGGGGAGCTGTTTTTT.

A remark on this clone: At the DNA level, this CDR3 is encoded by other sequences in the same sample as well. The V call is TRBV5-1, the J call TRBJ2-7; no definite D call. Germline assignment: CDR1 SGHRS and CDR2 YFSETQ. The CDR3 has 14 amino acids. V lost 0 bases and J 0 bases, leaving 7 bases between the germline ends. The DNA of the CDR3 is TGCGCCAGCAGCTTGGACCCCGGCTCCTACGAGCAGTACTTC. It translates to CASSLDPGSYEQYF.

The genes are TRBV3-1 (or the pseudogene TRBV3-2) and TRBJ2-1; no reliable D call. The germline V and J ends were trimmed by 4 bases and 1 base, with 14 bases remaining between them. Germline CDR1 is LGHDT and CDR2 is YNNKEL (reference sequence). The CDR3 is 16 residues long. The CDR3 reads CASSPGVGVSYNEQFF. The CDR3 DNA follows: TGTGCCAGCAGCCCCGGAGTCGGAGTTTCCTACAATGAGCAGTTCTTC.

This clone is a singleton in its sample. The J gene is TRBJ1-2, the V gene TRBV7-2, with 9 nucleotides matching TRBD1. Germline CDR1 is SGHTA and CDR2 is FQGNSA. The CDR3 extends over 14 amino acids. Germline trimming cut 4 bases from V and 2 bases from J; bases unmatched to any gene: 2. CDR3 DNA sequence: TGTGCCAGCAGCTCGGACAGGGGAAACTATGGCTACACCTTC. Translation gives CASSSDRGNYGYTF.

The chain uses TRBV10-3 and TRBJ1-4; 7 bases line up with TRBD1. This CDR3 has 17 residues. V shed 10 bases, J shed 4 bases, and the junction held 18 bases outside the gene matches. Germline V gives CDR1 ENHRY, CDR2 SYGVKD. This chain's CDR3 is CATSPTGAPTLNEKLFF. CDR3 coding DNA: TGTGCCACGTCCCCAACAGGGGCTCCCACTCTTAATGAAAAACTGTTTTTT.